Listed here are 14 T cell receptor beta chains from one sample, sequenced in a study of shared clonotypes between healthy human individuals. Data came from immunoSEQ multiplex PCR; TCRdb stores just in-frame clones and leaves some out. The table shows about 2 million clones, with about 95% occurring only once. The naive CD8 population came from CD45RO-negative cells selected for CCR7, without terminally differentiated effector memory CD45RA+ cells. Sequenced input: naive CD8+ T cells sorted from blood. These receptors all stem from a young man in good health.

The gene calls are TRBV21-1 and TRBJ1-6. TRBV21-1 is listed as a pseudogene. The CDR3 consists of 16 residues. The CDR3 region has the DNA TGTGCCAGCAGCAAAGGGTTCGGGGGGCGTTCTTCACCCCTCCACTTT. This encodes CASSKGFGGRSSPLHF.

Only one count was recorded for this clone. The V gene is TRBV2, the J gene TRBJ2-5; maybe TRBD1 (5 bases). V was trimmed by 3 bases and J by 5 bases, leaving 19 bases between them. This CDR3 contains 16 residues. Germline lookup yields CDR1 SNHLY and CDR2 FYNNEI. CDR3 residues: CASSDGAGYGGETQYF. The CDR3 nucleotides are TGTGCCAGCAGTGATGGGGCAGGGTATGGTGGGGAGACCCAGTACTTC. The full variable domain, with the rest looked up from reference TRBV2 and TRBJ2-5, is EPEVTQTPSHQVTQMGQEVILRCVPISNHLYFYWYRQILGQKVEFLVSFYNNEISEKSEIFDDQFSVERPDGSNFTLKIRSTKLEDSAMYFCASSDGAGYGGETQYFGPGTRLLVL.

This sequence joins TRBV11-2 and TRBJ2-2, with TRBD2 identical over 8 bases. V lost 1 base and J lost 0; bases outside the gene matches: 7. CDR1 and CDR2 (germline): SGHAT, FQNNGV. CDR3 length equals 18 residues. The CDR3 nucleotides are TGTGCCAGCAGCTTAGTAGCCCAGCGGGGGCCGAACACCGGGGAGCTGTTTTTT. As protein: CASSLVAQRGPNTGELFF.

J is TRBJ1-6 and V is TRBV27, with D unclear. From germline, CDR1 is MNHEY and CDR2 SMNVEV (reference sequence). This CDR3 region has 18 residues. Between the trimmed V and J ends, which lost 3 bases and 0 bases, there was a span of 15 bases. Here the CDR3 reads CASSFRFAPSSYNSPLHF. Here the CDR3 DNA reads TGTGCCAGCAGTTTTAGGTTTGCCCCGAGCTCCTATAATTCACCCCTCCACTTT.

The V call is TRBV7-6, the J call TRBJ2-7, with D possibly being TRBD1 or TRBD2 (5 bases each). CDR1 and CDR2 (germline): SGHVS, FNYEAQ. V lost 2 bases to trimming and J lost 5 bases, with 10 bases between them. This CDR3 comprises 13 residues. For the CDR3, the DNA is TGTGCCAGCAGCTTACGGGACGCCGACGAGCAGTACTTC. The encoded protein is CASSLRDADEQYF.

Comments on this clone: The same CDR3 can be traced to other DNA sequences in this sample. The CDR3 nucleotides are TGTGCCAGCAGCGTGGGTGGAGAGACCCAGTACTTC. Protein: CASSVGGETQYF. V is TRBV9 and J is TRBJ2-5; unclear D gene. The CDR3 runs to 12 residues. The V end lost 2 bases, the J end lost 4 bases, and 6 bases lay between the germline ends. The V gene's germline CDR1 is SGDLS and CDR2 YYNGEE.

In this sample, this clone turned up once. The CDR3 region has the DNA TGTGCCAGCAGCTTGGCGGATTCCCTCGTCGAGCAGTACTTC. This gives the protein CASSLADSLVEQYF. The gene calls are TRBV5-5 and TRBJ2-7; unclear D gene. The CDR3 spans 14 residues. V was shortened by 0 bases and J by 6 bases, with 13 bases between the two germline ends. CDR1 is SGHKS, CDR2 YYEKEE, per germline (reference sequence).

This clone appeared a single time. In DNA, the CDR3 is TGTGCCAGCAGCGTAGCTGGGGTGGCGGGAGATACGCAGTATTTT. Its translation: CASSVAGVAGDTQYF. This chain uses TRBV9 with TRBJ2-3, with D possibly being TRBD2 (5 bases). The CDR3 has 15 residues. V dropped 0 bases and J dropped 5 bases, with 13 bases sitting between them. CDR1 SGDLS and CDR2 YYNGEE come from the germline V gene. The full variable domain, rest sourced from reference TRBV9 and TRBJ2-3, is DSGVTQTPKHLITATGQRVTLRCSPRSGDLSVYWYQQSLDQGLQFLIQYYNGEERAKGNILERFSAQQFPDLHSELNLSSLELGDSALYFCASSVAGVAGDTQYFGPGTRLTVL.

The genes are TRBV30 and TRBJ2-3; possibly TRBD2 for D (5 bases). CDR3 length equals 15 residues. V gave up 7 bases and J gave up 4 bases, with 21 bases separating them. Germline V lookup: CDR1 GTSNPN, CDR2 SVGIG (reference sequence). The CDR3 sequence is CAYRPGSEVADTQYF. DNA of the CDR3: TGTGCCTACCGACCGGGAAGCGAGGTAGCAGATACGCAGTATTTT. Together with reference TRBV30 and TRBJ2-3, the CDR3 gives the full variable domain: SQTIHQWPATLVQPVGSPLSLECTVEGTSNPNLYWYRQAAGRGLQLLFYSVGIGQISSEVPQNLSASRPQDRQFILSSKKLLLSDSGFYLCAYRPGSEVADTQYFGPGTRLTVL.

As concerns this clone: Given a much more abundant clone one base away, this may be a read error. This chain connects TRBV5-5 to TRBJ2-7; the D is unclear. Deletions cut 4 bases from V and 0 bases from J, with 2 bases between. The length of the CDR3 is 11 residues. The V gene's germline CDR1 is SGHKS and CDR2 YYEKEE (reference sequence). CDR3: CASSHSYEQYF. In DNA, the CDR3 is TGTGCCAGCAGCCACTCCTACGAGCAGTACTTC.

The chain carries TRBV5-1 and TRBJ2-5; no definite D call. V shed 0 bases and J shed 4 bases, with 10 bases lying between them. The CDR3 is 14 amino acids. In germline, CDR1 is SGHRS, CDR2 YFSETQ. The CDR3 protein is CASSLVTWLETQYF. The CDR3, as DNA: TGCGCCAGCAGCTTGGTTACTTGGCTAGAGACCCAGTACTTC. Looking up the rest from reference TRBV5-1 and TRBJ2-5 gives the full variable domain: KAGVTQTPRYLIKTRGQQVTLSCSPISGHRSVSWYQQTPGQGLQFLFEYFSETQRNKGNFPGRFSGRQFSNSRSEMNVSTLELGDSALYLCASSLVTWLETQYFGPGTRLLVL.

This sequence joins TRBV5-5 and TRBJ1-6; D is unresolved. Trimming took 1 base from V and 0 from J, leaving 14 bases between them. The germline V gene has CDR1 SGHKS and CDR2 YYEKEE (reference sequence). This CDR3 has 18 residues. The CDR3 here is CASSLPDGQSSYNSPLHF. For the CDR3, the DNA is TGTGCCAGCAGCTTGCCGGATGGTCAGAGCTCCTATAATTCACCCCTCCACTTT.

V is TRBV19 and J is TRBJ1-4, with 10 bases identical to TRBD1. CDR3 size: 18 residues. V trimming: 6 bases; J trimming: 0 bases; junction bases outside the gene matches: 10. Germline V gives CDR1 LNHDA, CDR2 SQIVND (reference sequence). The CDR3 loop reads CASSHDRGRDATNEKLFF. CDR3 sequence (DNA): TGTGCCAGTAGCCACGACAGGGGGCGAGATGCAACTAATGAAAAACTGTTTTTT.

This clone came up a few times. Other nucleotide sequences in the sample specify the same CDR3. The genes are TRBV9 and TRBJ1-4; D perhaps matches TRBD1 (5 bases). Trimming pared 0 bases from V and 2 bases from J, leaving 5 bases between. The CDR3 runs to 14 residues. CDR1 and CDR2 (germline): SGDLS, YYNGEE. The CDR3 loop is CASSVGGTNEKLFF. CDR3 DNA sequence: TGTGCCAGCAGCGTAGGGGGCACTAATGAAAAACTGTTTTTT.